The clone carrying this TCR beta chain was observed a handful of times. Its antigen is still unknown. The data were taken from a study of T cells in Graves' hyperthyroidism and ophthalmopathy. Trimming shortened V by 1 base and J by 0 bases, and 4 bases separated the two germline ends. Germline values: CDR1 MGHRA, CDR2 YSYEKL. The CDR3 extends over 15 amino acids. Clinical Activity Scores of at least 3, NOSPECS grades of at least 4 and durations under 3 months characterized ophthalmopathy patients. Using about 10 ml of fresh peripheral blood, PBMCs were prepared. Researchers amplified the TCR beta CDR3 regions from RNA transcripts. HTBI primers drove first-round RT-PCR of the TCR CDR3. MiXCR, run by TCRdb on the multiplex PCR reads, gives a single entry per CDR3 protein. The table has roughly 290,000 distinct CDR3 sequences, 15% to 20% seen once. Overall study findings and caveats: Ophthalmopathy and stable hyperthyroidism were told apart by a 13 V-J model.

This TCR was sampled from a woman aged 55-69 years with Graves' ophthalmopathy. What was sequenced was blood. The V gene is TRBV4-1, the J gene TRBJ2-6; D ambiguous. CDR3 bases: TGCGCCAGCAGCCAAGCGGGCTCTGGGGCCAACGTCCTGACTTTC. The encoded protein is CASSQAGSGANVLTF.